The rows below give T cell receptor beta chains drawn from one sample of a study of blood T cell repertoires in COVID-19. Clones were read by immunoSEQ multiplex PCR, and TCRdb kept only the in-frame ones, dropping some. The data show approximately 140,000 clones, around 88% seen once. The sample consisted of peripheral blood. The receptors stem from a human donor in a cohort sampled during active COVID-19. The CDR3 runs from the conserved cysteine through the conserved F or W. The order of the fields is clone size, CDR3 length, D gene, V gene, J gene, CDR3 protein, CDR3 DNA. The D gene is left open where the match is weak. Size values are once, few and many counts, or a class for expanded clones, and some rows have none.

size: -
length: 15
D: TRBD1
V: TRBV2
J: TRBJ2-3
CDR3: CASSGDRGGTDTQYF
DNA: TGTGCCAGCAGTGGGGACAGGGGTGGCACAGATACGCAGTATTTT

size: -
length: 15
D: TRBD1
V: TRBV6-5
J: TRBJ1-5
CDR3: CASRISAGGRQPQHF
DNA: TGTGCCAGCAGGATTTCGGCAGGGGGAAGACAGCCCCAGCATTTT

size: few
length: 14
D: -
V: TRBV4-2
J: TRBJ2-5
CDR3: CASSQGSTQETQYF
DNA: TGTGCCAGCAGCCAAGGATCAACACAAGAGACCCAGTACTTC

size: -
length: 14
D: -
V: TRBV29-1
J: TRBJ2-4
CDR3: CSVESGEAKNIQYF
DNA: TGCAGCGTTGAATCCGGGGAAGCCAAAAACATTCAGTACTTC

size: -
length: 15
D: -
V: TRBV15
J: TRBJ1-5
CDR3: CATSRVGQGRGPQHF
DNA: TGTGCCACCAGCAGAGTGGGGCAGGGGAGAGGGCCCCAGCATTTT

size: -
length: 15
D: -
V: TRBV6-6
J: TRBJ1-2
CDR3: CASSYSTTGIYGYTF
DNA: TGTGCCAGCAGTTACTCGACAACAGGGATTTATGGCTACACCTTC

size: -
length: 15
D: TRBD2
V: TRBV7-2
J: TRBJ2-7
CDR3: CASSFDSGGAREQYF
DNA: TGTGCCAGCAGCTTCGATAGCGGGGGGGCAAGGGAGCAGTACTTC

size: -
length: 14
D: -
V: TRBV27
J: TRBJ1-2
CDR3: CASSYGLGGYGYTF
DNA: TGTGCCAGCAGTTACGGGCTGGGGGGCTATGGCTACACCTTC

size: -
length: 14
D: -
V: TRBV6-2/TRBV6-3
J: TRBJ2-7
CDR3: CASSKPGLTGEQYF
DNA: TGTGCCAGCAGTAAGCCGGGACTGACGGGGGAGCAGTACTTC

size: -
length: 17
D: TRBD1
V: TRBV18
J: TRBJ2-3
CDR3: CASTPPWTGGYTDTQYF
DNA: TGTGCCAGCACCCCCCCTTGGACAGGGGGTTACACAGATACGCAGTATTTT

size: -
length: 15
D: -
V: TRBV4-1
J: TRBJ2-3
CDR3: CASSRIQGSTDTQYF
DNA: TGCGCCAGCAGCCGAATACAGGGCAGCACAGATACGCAGTATTTT

size: -
length: 14
D: TRBD1
V: TRBV7-9
J: TRBJ1-5
CDR3: CASSDGTGYRPQHF
DNA: TGTGCCAGCAGCGACGGGACAGGGTATCGGCCCCAGCATTTT

size: once
length: 13
D: -
V: TRBV5-1
J: TRBJ2-5
CDR3: CASTEHSKETQYF
DNA: TGCGCCAGCACCGAACACAGCAAAGAGACCCAGTACTTC

size: -
length: 15
D: -
V: TRBV6-5
J: TRBJ1-3
CDR3: CASRFGQLTGNTIYF
DNA: TGTGCCAGCAGATTCGGACAGCTCACAGGGAACACCATATATTTT

size: -
length: 13
D: -
V: TRBV6-2/TRBV6-3
J: TRBJ2-7
CDR3: CASSYSASTGKSF
DNA: TGTGCCAGCAGTTACTCCGCGTCGACAGGCAAGTCCTTC

size: -
length: 14
D: TRBD1
V: TRBV7-2
J: TRBJ1-6
CDR3: CASSLGDSNSPLHF
DNA: TGTGCCAGCAGCTTGGGGGACAGCAATTCACCCCTCCACTTT

size: -
length: 14
D: -
V: TRBV9
J: TRBJ1-3
CDR3: CASSGGLGGNTIYF
DNA: TGTGCCAGCAGCGGAGGACTGGGAGGAAACACCATATATTTT